This T cell receptor beta chain appears in the sequencing data of a study of tumor-infiltrating lymphocytes in oesophageal squamous cell carcinoma. This clonotype has at least ten counts. Via MiXCR, TCRdb re-called the PCR reads, giving one row per CDR3 protein. The sample shows tens of thousands of distinct CDR3 sequences, 35% to 45% of them seen only once. The receptor comes from a male donor with esophageal squamous cell carcinoma. Sequencing was carried out using esophageal tumor tissue.

CDR3 nucleotides: TGTGCCAGCAGCCCCAGGGGGCGGGGGGAGACCCAGTACTTC. Translated: CASSPRGRGETQYF. The chain recombines TRBV7-3 with TRBJ2-5, with D tentatively TRBD1 (8 bases). The V end lost 5 bases, the J end lost 5 bases, and 15 bases lay between the germline ends. Germline V gives CDR1 SGHTA, CDR2 FQGTGA. There are 14 residues in the CDR3. The whole variable domain, filled in from reference TRBV7-3 and TRBJ2-5, reads GAGVSQTPSNKVTEKGKYVELRCDPISGHTALYWYRQSLGQGPEFLIYFQGTGAADDSGLPNDRFFAVRPEGSVSTLKIQRTERGDSAVYLCASSPRGRGETQYFGPGTRLLVL.